The rows below give T cell receptor beta chains drawn from one sample of a study of post-analysis software for immune sequencing data. From the PCR reads, TCRdb called clonotypes with MiXCR, one entry per CDR3 protein. The data show about 400,000 distinct CDR3 sequences, about a third seen once. Sequencing input: blood. The receptors were gathered from a girl aged 5-17 years with multiple sclerosis. The CDR3 runs from the conserved cysteine through the conserved F or W. The order of the fields is J gene, D gene, clone size, V gene, CDR3 DNA, CDR3 protein. The D gene is left open where the match is weak. Some rows have no size entry. The others give once, few or many, or a class for an expanded clone.

j_gene: TRBJ2-5; d_gene: TRBD1; abundance: few; v_gene: TRBV30; CDR3nt: TGTGCCGGCGACAGGGGGCGAAGGGAGACCCAGTACTTC; CDR3aa: CAGDRGRRETQYF
j_gene: TRBJ1-5; d_gene: TRBD1; abundance: .; v_gene: TRBV11-2; CDR3nt: TGTGCCAGCAGCCCTCTGACAGGGAGGGATCAGCCCCAGCATTTT; CDR3aa: CASSPLTGRDQPQHF
j_gene: TRBJ2-7; d_gene: TRBD1; abundance: .; v_gene: TRBV28; CDR3nt: TGTGCCAGCAGGCCCCAGGGACAGGGCCACGGCTCCTACGAGCAGTACTTC; CDR3aa: CASRPQGQGHGSYEQYF
j_gene: TRBJ2-1; d_gene: .; abundance: few; v_gene: TRBV2; CDR3nt: TGTGCCAGCAGGCGGGGACCCTACAATGAGCAGTTCTTC; CDR3aa: CASRRGPYNEQFF
j_gene: TRBJ2-1; d_gene: TRBD2; abundance: few; v_gene: TRBV6-6; CDR3nt: TGTGCCAGCAGTCATCTAGCGGGGGCGTACAATGAGCAGTTCTTC; CDR3aa: CASSHLAGAYNEQFF
j_gene: TRBJ1-2; d_gene: .; abundance: .; v_gene: TRBV6-5; CDR3nt: TGTGCCAGCAGGAACCCACCCGGTGGCTACACCTTC; CDR3aa: CASRNPPGGYTF
j_gene: TRBJ2-7; d_gene: .; abundance: many; v_gene: TRBV2; CDR3nt: TGTGCCAGCAGACGTGCCTCCTACGAGCAGTACTTC; CDR3aa: CASRRASYEQYF
j_gene: TRBJ2-7; d_gene: TRBD1; abundance: .; v_gene: TRBV7-2; CDR3nt: TGTGCCAGCAGCAAGACAGGGGCCTACGAGCAGTACTTC; CDR3aa: CASSKTGAYEQYF
j_gene: TRBJ2-5; d_gene: .; abundance: few; v_gene: TRBV6-6; CDR3nt: TGTGCCAGCAGTACACAGGGAAGGGGGGAAGAGACCCAGTACTTC; CDR3aa: CASSTQGRGEETQYF
j_gene: TRBJ2-7; d_gene: .; abundance: .; v_gene: TRBV10-3; CDR3nt: TGTGCCATCAGTGAGCTCGGCGCGGACGAGCAGTACTTC; CDR3aa: CAISELGADEQYF
j_gene: TRBJ2-1; d_gene: TRBD2; abundance: .; v_gene: TRBV6-2/TRBV6-3; CDR3nt: TGTGCCAGCACCACGACACTAGCGGGGCAACGGGTGTTCTTC; CDR3aa: CASTTTLAGQRVFF
j_gene: TRBJ2-3; d_gene: TRBD1; abundance: .; v_gene: TRBV7-6; CDR3nt: TGTGCCAGCAGCATCCGGGACAGTAGCACAGATACGCAGTATTTT; CDR3aa: CASSIRDSSTDTQYF
j_gene: TRBJ1-2; d_gene: .; abundance: few; v_gene: TRBV6-2/TRBV6-3; CDR3nt: TGTGCCAGCAGTTACTCGCTGACGGGCGGCTACACCTTC; CDR3aa: CASSYSLTGGYTF
j_gene: TRBJ2-7; d_gene: .; abundance: .; v_gene: TRBV4-3; CDR3nt: TGCGCCAGCAGCCAAGAGTTCGGGGCCGAGCAGTACTTC; CDR3aa: CASSQEFGAEQYF
j_gene: TRBJ2-7; d_gene: .; abundance: .; v_gene: TRBV7-2; CDR3nt: TGTGTCAGCAGCCCCCGAGGGTACGAGCAGTACTTC; CDR3aa: CVSSPRGYEQYF
j_gene: TRBJ2-3; d_gene: .; abundance: .; v_gene: TRBV27; CDR3nt: TGTGCCAGCAGTTTATCAGGGGGAGGATTCACAGATACGCAGTATTTT; CDR3aa: CASSLSGGGFTDTQYF
j_gene: TRBJ1-5; d_gene: TRBD1; abundance: .; v_gene: TRBV6-2/TRBV6-3; CDR3nt: TGTGCCAGCAGTGTACGTACAGGGGGCTTCGGTCAGCCCCAGCATTTT; CDR3aa: CASSVRTGGFGQPQHF
j_gene: TRBJ1-2; d_gene: TRBD1; abundance: few; v_gene: TRBV12-3/TRBV12-4; CDR3nt: TGTGCCAGCAGGCCAGGGACAGGTTATGGCTACACCTTC; CDR3aa: CASRPGTGYGYTF
j_gene: TRBJ2-1; d_gene: TRBD2; abundance: .; v_gene: TRBV4-2; CDR3nt: TGTGCCAGCAGCCAAGAATCACTAGCGGGCATCAATGAGCAGTTCTTC; CDR3aa: CASSQESLAGINEQFF
j_gene: TRBJ2-7; d_gene: .; abundance: few; v_gene: TRBV5-6; CDR3nt: TGTGCCAGCAGCTTTCTGGGTTTGGGTCCGAAGGACGAGCAGTACTTC; CDR3aa: CASSFLGLGPKDEQYF
j_gene: TRBJ1-1; d_gene: .; abundance: .; v_gene: TRBV9; CDR3nt: TGTGCCAGCAGCGTAGGTAGGGGCACTGAAGCTTTCTTT; CDR3aa: CASSVGRGTEAFF
j_gene: TRBJ2-5; d_gene: .; abundance: once; v_gene: TRBV7-2; CDR3nt: TGTGCCAGCAGCTTAGAAACACTGAATCAAGAGACCCAGTACTTC; CDR3aa: CASSLETLNQETQYF
j_gene: TRBJ1-1; d_gene: .; abundance: .; v_gene: TRBV2; CDR3nt: TGTGCCAGCAGTGAAAGGGCGGGCTACACTGAAGCTTTCTTT; CDR3aa: CASSERAGYTEAFF
j_gene: TRBJ1-4; d_gene: .; abundance: .; v_gene: TRBV24-1; CDR3nt: TGTGCCACCAGTGATGCGGAGGAGGGCGGCGGCAATGAAAAACTGTTTTTT; CDR3aa: CATSDAEEGGGNEKLFF
j_gene: TRBJ1-1; d_gene: .; abundance: few; v_gene: TRBV6-5; CDR3nt: TGTGCCAGCACCCTTGGACTGAACACTGAAGCTTTCTTT; CDR3aa: CASTLGLNTEAFF
j_gene: TRBJ2-3; d_gene: .; abundance: once; v_gene: TRBV10-2; CDR3nt: TGCGCCAGCAGTGAGAGGATCACAGATACGCAGTATTTT; CDR3aa: CASSERITDTQYF
j_gene: TRBJ1-5; d_gene: .; abundance: many; v_gene: TRBV7-9; CDR3nt: TGTGCCAGCAGCCGCGACAGTTATAGCAATCAGCCCCAGCATTTT; CDR3aa: CASSRDSYSNQPQHF
j_gene: TRBJ1-2; d_gene: .; abundance: few; v_gene: TRBV2; CDR3nt: TGTGCCAGTACCACCCAGGGACCCTATGGCTACACCTTC; CDR3aa: CASTTQGPYGYTF
j_gene: TRBJ2-4; d_gene: .; abundance: .; v_gene: TRBV2; CDR3nt: TGTGCCAGCAGTGAAGGGGTAGGGGGAGGGGCCATTCAGTACTTC; CDR3aa: CASSEGVGGGAIQYF
j_gene: TRBJ2-3; d_gene: .; abundance: .; v_gene: TRBV11-2; CDR3nt: TGTGCCAGCAGCTTAGGTCCGGGGGCGGAAGATACGCAGTATTTT; CDR3aa: CASSLGPGAEDTQYF
j_gene: TRBJ1-1; d_gene: TRBD1; abundance: .; v_gene: TRBV7-2; CDR3nt: TGTGCCAGCAGCGCGGGACAGTCGAACACTGAAGCTTTCTTT; CDR3aa: CASSAGQSNTEAFF
j_gene: TRBJ2-3; d_gene: .; abundance: few; v_gene: TRBV12-3/TRBV12-4; CDR3nt: TGTGCCAGCAGTTTAGCGGGCAGGGGGGAAAGGGATACGCAGTATTTT; CDR3aa: CASSLAGRGERDTQYF
j_gene: TRBJ1-1; d_gene: TRBD1; abundance: few; v_gene: TRBV10-3; CDR3nt: TGTGCCATCAGTGATCCAAGGACAGGTTCTGAAGCTTTCTTT; CDR3aa: CAISDPRTGSEAFF
j_gene: TRBJ2-7; d_gene: .; abundance: many; v_gene: TRBV12-3/TRBV12-4; CDR3nt: TGTGCCAGCAGCCTTGGGACCTCCTACGAGCAGTACTTC; CDR3aa: CASSLGTSYEQYF
j_gene: TRBJ2-1; d_gene: TRBD2; abundance: .; v_gene: TRBV6-2/TRBV6-3; CDR3nt: TGTGCCAGCAGAACGGGACTAGCGGGTTTGGGGAATGAGCAGTTCTTC; CDR3aa: CASRTGLAGLGNEQFF
j_gene: TRBJ2-5; d_gene: .; abundance: few; v_gene: TRBV9; CDR3nt: TGTGCCAGCAGCGACGGGACCGTCTTGGAGACCCAGTACTTC; CDR3aa: CASSDGTVLETQYF
j_gene: TRBJ1-2; d_gene: .; abundance: few; v_gene: TRBV11-2; CDR3nt: TGTGCCAGCAGCTCAGTCCGGACTGGGAACTATGGCTACACCTTC; CDR3aa: CASSSVRTGNYGYTF
j_gene: TRBJ1-4; d_gene: .; abundance: .; v_gene: TRBV5-5; CDR3nt: TGTGCCAGCAGCTTGAACAGGGTGGAAGAAAAACTGTTTTTT; CDR3aa: CASSLNRVEEKLFF
j_gene: TRBJ1-1; d_gene: TRBD1; abundance: .; v_gene: TRBV11-2; CDR3nt: TGTGCCAGCAGCCCAGGACAGGGGTCGCCCGGGAGCACTGAAGCTTTCTTT; CDR3aa: CASSPGQGSPGSTEAFF
j_gene: TRBJ1-2; d_gene: .; abundance: few; v_gene: TRBV6-5; CDR3nt: TGTGCCAGCAGTTACGCAATCCTGGAGGCTAGGGTCGGCTTTGGCTACACCTTC; CDR3aa: CASSYAILEARVGFGYTF
j_gene: TRBJ2-1; d_gene: .; abundance: .; v_gene: TRBV7-3; CDR3nt: TGTGCCAGCAGCCCAGGTTGGGGGGACAATGAGCAGTTCTTC; CDR3aa: CASSPGWGDNEQFF
j_gene: TRBJ2-4; d_gene: .; abundance: .; v_gene: TRBV7-2; CDR3nt: TGTGCCAGCAGCTTAGAGAGGCTGTTAGCCAAAAACATTCAGTACTTC; CDR3aa: CASSLERLLAKNIQYF
j_gene: TRBJ2-7; d_gene: .; abundance: many; v_gene: TRBV12-3/TRBV12-4; CDR3nt: TGTGCCACCCAACGAGCGGCCTCCTACGAGCAGTACTTC; CDR3aa: CATQRAASYEQYF
j_gene: TRBJ2-3; d_gene: .; abundance: .; v_gene: TRBV3-1; CDR3nt: TGTGCCAGCAGCCTCCCTTGGGATATGCAGTATTTT; CDR3aa: CASSLPWDMQYF
j_gene: TRBJ2-5; d_gene: .; abundance: .; v_gene: TRBV7-2; CDR3nt: TGTGCCAGCAGTTCAAGGGGGGCCGGAGAGACCCAGTACTTC; CDR3aa: CASSSRGAGETQYF